These 11 T cell receptor beta chains share one sample of origin, sequenced in a study of blood T cell repertoires in COVID-19. Some clones are missing from TCRdb's copy, which holds only in-frame ones; the method was immunoSEQ multiplex PCR. The data hold 350,000 to 450,000 clones, with approximately 90% observed a single time. The sequenced sample was PBMCs or T cells enriched from blood (not recorded which). The receptors were gathered from a woman younger than 35 who had been exposed to COVID-19.

The J gene is TRBJ1-2, the V gene TRBV6-5; 7 bases are shared with TRBD1. The germline CDR1 and CDR2 sequences are MNHEY and SVGAGI. The CDR3 loop spans 13 amino acids. J lost 8 bases, V lost 5 bases, and 8 bases had no gene match. The CDR3 sequence is CASSKGQLLGYTF. CDR3 coding DNA: TGTGCCAGCAGTAAGGGACAGCTATTGGGCTACACCTTC.

This chain uses TRBV30 with TRBJ1-2, with 9 positions matching TRBD1. From germline, CDR1 is GTSNPN and CDR2 SVGIG (reference sequence). The CDR3 has 13 residues. V was clipped by 8 bases and J by 6 bases; unmatched bases: 10. CDR3 nucleotide sequence: TGTGCCACCAGGGGACAGGGAAGTGATGGCTACACCTTC. Amino acids: CATRGQGSDGYTF. Using reference TRBV30 and TRBJ1-2 for the parts outside the CDR3, the full variable domain is SQTIHQWPATLVQPVGSPLSLECTVEGTSNPNLYWYRQAAGRGLQLLFYSVGIGQISSEVPQNLSASRPQDRQFILSSKKLLLSDSGFYLCATRGQGSDGYTFGSGTRLTVV.

This clone was observed a single time. The rearrangement links TRBV19 to TRBJ1-1; 9 bases fit TRBD1. The CDR3 is made up of 18 amino acids. The germline gives CDR1 LNHDA, CDR2 SQIVND (reference sequence). Trimming removed 5 bases from V and 3 bases from J; junction bases left unmatched: 16. CDR3 protein: CASSPPMWTGAAHTEAFF. In nucleotides, the CDR3 is TGTGCCAGTAGTCCCCCGATGTGGACAGGGGCAGCCCACACTGAAGCTTTCTTT.

V is TRBV7-2 and J is TRBJ2-3; 11 bases agree with TRBD2. Looked up from germline, CDR1 is SGHTA and CDR2 is FQGNSA. The CDR3 is 19 amino acids. The V and J ends lost 6 bases and 0 bases, in that order; junction bases with no gene match: 14. CDR3 bases: TGTGCCAGCAGTCCACTGATACTAGCGGGGGCACCTAGCACAGATACGCAGTATTTT. This codes for CASSPLILAGAPSTDTQYF.

The chain uses TRBV9 and TRBJ2-7; TRBD1 agrees at 7 bases. Germline CDR1 is SGDLS and CDR2 is YYNGEE. The J segment lost 2 bases and the V segment lost 2 bases, leaving 7 bases of the junction unmatched. This CDR3 region has 15 residues. The chain's CDR3 is CASSVYAGGTYEQYF. The DNA of the CDR3 is TGTGCCAGCAGCGTTTACGCAGGGGGTACCTACGAGCAGTACTTC.

The chain employs TRBV4-2 and TRBJ2-7, with 9 bases fitting TRBD1. Looked up from germline, CDR1 is LGHNA and CDR2 is YNFKEQ. Trimming cost V 6 bases and J 4 bases; bases outside gene matches: 7. The CDR3 length is 14 residues. CDR3 amino acids: CASSPGTGFYEQYF. Here the CDR3 DNA reads TGTGCCAGCAGTCCCGGGACAGGGTTTTACGAGCAGTACTTC.

The rearrangement links TRBV21-1 to TRBJ2-3; the DNA was not used to check the table's D call, TRBD2. TRBV21-1 is annotated as a pseudogene. This CDR3 comprises 18 residues. This CDR3 is CASTPLPRASGSTDTQYF. The DNA for the CDR3 is TGTGCCAGCACTCCACTCCCTCGGGCTAGCGGTAGCACAGATACGCAGTATTTT.

The genes are TRBV27 and TRBJ2-2; TRBD1 might be the D (5 bases). This CDR3 contains 17 residues. Trimming pared 6 bases from V and 2 bases from J, leaving 19 bases between. In germline, CDR1 is MNHEY, CDR2 SMNVEV (reference sequence). CDR3 amino acids: CASRLTLVQGNTGELFF. The CDR3 DNA reads TGTGCCAGCAGATTAACCCTTGTGCAGGGTAACACCGGGGAGCTGTTTTTT.

The genes are TRBV6-5 and TRBJ2-7, with 7 bases fitting TRBD1. The ends lost 5 bases at V and 3 bases at J; junction bases unmatched: 7. This CDR3 comprises 14 residues. Germline V gene sequence: CDR1 MNHEY, CDR2 SVGAGI. The DNA of the CDR3 is TGTGCCAGCAGTCAGCAGGGGGAGCTCTACGAGCAGTACTTC. Amino acid sequence: CASSQQGELYEQYF.

The rearrangement joins TRBV7-9 to TRBJ1-2; D remains unclear. Germline V gives CDR1 SEHNR, CDR2 FQNEAQ (reference sequence). Trimming shortened V by 6 bases and J by 8 bases, and 19 bases separated the two germline ends. The CDR3 covers 14 residues. The CDR3 loop is CASSLTTMLGGYTF. CDR3 bases: TGTGCCAGCAGTTTAACTACCATGCTAGGAGGCTACACCTTC. Variable domain in full (rest from reference TRBV7-9 and TRBJ1-2): DTGVSQNPRHKITKRGQNVTFRCDPISEHNRLYWYRQTLGQGPEFLTYFQNEAQLEKSRLLSDRFSAERPKGSFSTLEIQRTEQGDSAMYLCASSLTTMLGGYTFGSGTRLTVV.

This clone was picked up one time. The chain has TRBV6-1 and TRBJ1-5; 7 bases agree with TRBD1. The V segment lost 3 bases and the J segment 0 bases; nucleotides outside the gene matches: 11. This CDR3 region has 18 residues. Germline values: CDR1 MNHNS, CDR2 SASEGT. The CDR3 protein is CASSDPGQKLYSNQPQHF. Here the CDR3 DNA reads TGTGCCAGCAGTGACCCGGGACAGAAACTTTATAGCAATCAGCCCCAGCATTTT.